This TCR beta chain was observed in a study of blood T cells in healthy people across ages. A sample-barcoded 5' primer and a J-beta primer mix were used in a second PCR of roughly 6 to 12 cycles. TCRdb recomputed calls from the 5' RACE reads with MiXCR, one row per CDR3 protein. The sample carries 730,000 or so distinct CDR3 sequences, approximately 40% recorded once. Each sample provided at least 5.5 micrograms of extracted total RNA. Points on this clonotype: Its antigen is unidentified. This sequence may be a read error, since a much larger clone differs from it by one base.

The study, taken as a whole, reports: The study could not conclusively compare naive and antigen-experienced cells, given its unsorted PBMCs.

This TCR was recovered from a man aged 80 or over in good health. Specimen: blood.

The CDR3 bases are TGTGCCAGCACCCACGCGGCGAAGGCCCGAGGCCACAATGAGCAGTTCTTC. It encodes CASTHAAKARGHNEQFF. This sequence joins TRBV4-2 and TRBJ2-1; D is unresolved. This CDR3 comprises 17 residues. Trimming left V 7 bases short and J 5 bases short, with 24 bases between. Germline CDR1 and CDR2: LGHNA and YNFKEQ.